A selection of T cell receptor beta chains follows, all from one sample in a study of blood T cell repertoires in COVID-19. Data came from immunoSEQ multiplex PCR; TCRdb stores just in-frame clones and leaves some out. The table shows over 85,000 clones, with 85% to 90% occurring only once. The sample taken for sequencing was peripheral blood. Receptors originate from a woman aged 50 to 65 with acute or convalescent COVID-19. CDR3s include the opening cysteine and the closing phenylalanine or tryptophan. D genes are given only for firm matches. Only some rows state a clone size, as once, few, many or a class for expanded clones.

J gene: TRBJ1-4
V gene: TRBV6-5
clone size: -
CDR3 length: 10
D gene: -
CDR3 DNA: TGTGCCGCGGGAGAGGAAAAACTGTTTTTT
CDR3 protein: CAAGEEKLFF

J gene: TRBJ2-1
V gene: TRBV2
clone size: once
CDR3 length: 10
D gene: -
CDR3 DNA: TGTGCCAGCAGTGACTATGAGCAGTTCTTC
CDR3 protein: CASSDYEQFF

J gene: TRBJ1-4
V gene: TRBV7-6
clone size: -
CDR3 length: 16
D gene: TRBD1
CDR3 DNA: TGTGCCAGCAGCTTAGGGAGACAGGGAACTAATGAAAAACTGTTTTTT
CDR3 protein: CASSLGRQGTNEKLFF

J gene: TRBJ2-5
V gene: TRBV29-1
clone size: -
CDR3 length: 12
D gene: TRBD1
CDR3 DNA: TGCAGCCTGGGACAGCAACAAGAGACCCAGTACTTC
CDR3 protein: CSLGQQQETQYF

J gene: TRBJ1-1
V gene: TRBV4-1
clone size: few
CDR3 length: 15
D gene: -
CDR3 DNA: TGCGCCAGCAGCCAAGAGGGGGCAGTGAACACTGAAGCTTTCTTT
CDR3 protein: CASSQEGAVNTEAFF

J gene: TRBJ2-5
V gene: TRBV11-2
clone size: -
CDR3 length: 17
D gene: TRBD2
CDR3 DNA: TGTGCCAGCAGCTCGACTAGCGGGAGGGCTCTCCAAGAGACCCAGTACTTC
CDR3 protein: CASSSTSGRALQETQYF

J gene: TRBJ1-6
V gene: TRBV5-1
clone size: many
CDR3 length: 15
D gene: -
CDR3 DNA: TGCGCCAGCAGCTGGGGCATTCAGACAAGTTCACCCCTCCACTTT
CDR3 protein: CASSWGIQTSSPLHF

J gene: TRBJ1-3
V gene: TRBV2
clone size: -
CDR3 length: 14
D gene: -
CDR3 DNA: TGTGCCAGCGTCGGAGGCTACTCTGGAAACACCATATATTTT
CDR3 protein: CASVGGYSGNTIYF

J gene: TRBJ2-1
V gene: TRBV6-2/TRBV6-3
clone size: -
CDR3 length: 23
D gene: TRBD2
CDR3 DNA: TGTGCCAGCAGCCTTCTTCTGCTTCCGGGACTAGCGGGAGGTCCTTATAGGGGCAATGAGCAGTTCTTC
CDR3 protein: CASSLLLLPGLAGGPYRGNEQFF

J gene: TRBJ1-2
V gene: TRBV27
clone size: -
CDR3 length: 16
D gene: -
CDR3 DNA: TGTGCCAGCAGTTTCCAAGGCACAGGGTCCAACTATGGCTACACCTTC
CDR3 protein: CASSFQGTGSNYGYTF

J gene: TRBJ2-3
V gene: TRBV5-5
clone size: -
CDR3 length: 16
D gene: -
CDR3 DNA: TGTGCCAGCAGCACTGGACTTACATCCCTCACAGATACGCAGTATTTT
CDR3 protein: CASSTGLTSLTDTQYF